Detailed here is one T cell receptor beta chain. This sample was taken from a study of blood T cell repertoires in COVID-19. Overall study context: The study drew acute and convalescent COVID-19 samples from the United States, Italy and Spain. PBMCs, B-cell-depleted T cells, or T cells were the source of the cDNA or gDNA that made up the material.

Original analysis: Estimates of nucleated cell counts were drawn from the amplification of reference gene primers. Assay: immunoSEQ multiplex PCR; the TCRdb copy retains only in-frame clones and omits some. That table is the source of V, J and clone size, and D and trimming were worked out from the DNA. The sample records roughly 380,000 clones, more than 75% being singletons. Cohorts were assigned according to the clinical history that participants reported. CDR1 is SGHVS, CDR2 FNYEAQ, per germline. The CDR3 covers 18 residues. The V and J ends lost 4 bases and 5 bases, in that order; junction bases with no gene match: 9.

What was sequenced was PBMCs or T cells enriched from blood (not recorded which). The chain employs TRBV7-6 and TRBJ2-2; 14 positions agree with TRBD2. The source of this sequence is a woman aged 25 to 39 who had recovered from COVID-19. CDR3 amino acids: CASSSQTSGGAGTGELFF. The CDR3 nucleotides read TGTGCCAGCAGCTCTCAGACTAGCGGGGGGGCCGGGACCGGGGAGCTGTTTTTT.